This T cell receptor beta chain was retrieved from a study of Graves' ophthalmopathy and Graves' hyperthyroidism. Study-wide points: Most thyroid-expanded clonotypes exceeding 0.001 frequency were also found in blood.

The TCR beta CDR3 regions underwent amplification from RNA transcripts. Investigators did first-round RT-PCR with HTBI primers, then second-round multiplex PCR. A single record per CDR3 protein comes from TCRdb applying MiXCR to the multiplex PCR reads. In the table there are hundreds of thousands of distinct CDR3 sequences, approximately 22% of which are singletons. This CDR3 spans 15 amino acids. The germline V gene has CDR1 SGHVS and CDR2 FNYEAQ. Trimming stripped 5 bases from V and 5 bases from J, with 18 bases between. Details on this clonotype: Its antigen is not known.

This rearrangement joins TRBV7-6 to TRBJ2-5; possibly TRBD2 for D (6 bases). This TCR was recovered from a young woman with stable Graves' hyperthyroidism. Some clones in this sample may be carry-over from other donors' samples. The sequenced sample was peripheral blood. CDR3 sequence: CASSQGTTRGETQYF. CDR3 DNA: TGTGCCAGCAGCCAAGGGACCACCCGGGGGGAGACCCAGTACTTC.